This T cell receptor (beta chain) was found in a study of cytomegalovirus exposure and HLA in healthy donors. Study background: The same platform used for the 666 first-cohort repertoires was also used for the 120 or so validation repertoires, as a later analysis reported.

Germline V gene data show CDR1 as MGHDK and CDR2 as SYGVNS. The CDR3 loop spans 15 amino acids. The V end lost 4 bases, the J end lost 1 base, and 13 bases lay between the germline ends. The assay was immunoSEQ multiplex PCR, and TCRdb's table has in-frame clones only and misses some. Of approximately 20,000 clones detected, roughly 97% appear once; the ten largest clones hold about 10%. Material for sequencing was PBMCs. This clonotype was sampled from a man between 25 and 39 years old in good health and CMV-seropositive. V usage is TRBV25-1 and J usage is TRBJ1-1, with a weak D call TRBD1 (5 bases). This CDR3 is CASSAGRVSNTEAFF. DNA for the CDR3: TGTGCCAGCAGTGCAGGCAGGGTGTCGAACACTGAAGCTTTCTTT.